The 30 T cell receptor beta chains presented below share a single source sample, sequenced in a study of graft-versus-host responses after intestinal transplantation. The assay was immunoSEQ multiplex PCR, and TCRdb's table has in-frame clones only and misses some. This table has around 6,700 clones, around 91% appearing once. Here the sequenced sample was PBMCs, taken 83 days after transplant. The receptors shown here come from a human patient who received an intestinal transplant, so some T cells may come from the graft donor.

This chain joins TRBV5-1 and TRBJ2-2, with 8 bases identical to TRBD2. Germline CDR1 and CDR2: SGHRS and YFSETQ. The CDR3 is made up of 17 amino acids. The V segment lost 3 bases and the J segment 7 bases; nucleotides outside the gene matches: 14. CDR3: CASSSGTSAFVGGELFF. CDR3 nucleotide sequence: TGCGCCAGCAGCTCCGGGACTAGTGCGTTCGTCGGCGGGGAGCTGTTTTTT.

This chain joins TRBV10-1 and TRBJ2-1; D ambiguous. V was clipped by 2 bases and J by 3 bases, with 11 bases between them. CDR1 and CDR2 (germline): WNHNN, SYGVQD (reference sequence). This CDR3 spans 15 amino acids. Here the CDR3 reads CASSEGPDVYNEQFF. CDR3 sequence (DNA): TGCGCCAGCAGTGAGGGGCCCGACGTCTACAATGAGCAGTTCTTC.

The J gene is TRBJ1-5, the V gene TRBV6-5; 11 positions agree with TRBD1. CDR1 is MNHEY and CDR2 is SVGAGI in the germline V gene. V shed 7 bases, J shed 14 bases, and the junction held 10 bases outside the gene matches. The CDR3 length is 13 residues. CDR3 DNA: TGTGCCAGCAACGGACAGGGGGCTGGATTCGAGCATTTT. It is translated as CASNGQGAGFEHF.

J is TRBJ1-4 and V is TRBV18; D is possibly TRBD1 (6 bases). Germline V gene lookup returns CDR1 KGHSH and CDR2 LQKENI. The V end lost 4 bases, the J end lost 4 bases, and 16 bases lay between the germline ends. This CDR3 has 16 amino acids. The CDR3 spells CASSLTETGHNEKLFF. The CDR3 bases are TGTGCCAGCTCACTGACGGAGACAGGCCATAATGAAAAACTGTTTTTT.

This clone appeared a single time. The rearrangement links TRBV28 to TRBJ1-4, with a possible D match to TRBD1 (5 bases). V gave up 2 bases and J gave up 1 base, with 11 bases separating them. Germline CDR1 and CDR2: MDHEN and SYDVKM. The length of the CDR3 is 16 residues. In DNA form, the CDR3 reads TGTGCCAGCAGTTTAATCGACGGGGGAACTAATGAAAAACTGTTTTTT. Its protein product is CASSLIDGGTNEKLFF.

V and J are TRBV5-1 and TRBJ2-7; possible D gene TRBD1, 5 bases. This CDR3 spans 13 amino acids. Germline V gene data show CDR1 as SGHRS and CDR2 as YFSETQ. Trimming shortened V by 2 bases and J by 2 bases, and 8 bases separated the two germline ends. The CDR3 nucleotides are TGCGCCAGCAGCTTCCAGGACACCTACGAGCAGTACGTC. Its translation is CASSFQDTYEQYV.

This chain links TRBV27 with TRBJ2-1; 14 bases agree with TRBD2. The junction had 2 bases not matched to a gene; V was cut back by 2 bases and J by 8 bases. The CDR3 runs 15 residues. The germline V gene has CDR1 MNHEY and CDR2 SMNVEV (reference sequence). CDR3 DNA: TGTGCCAGCAGTTTAGGGACTAGCGGGAGAGATGAGCAGTTCTTC. Protein product: CASSLGTSGRDEQFF.

The rearrangement links TRBV10-3 to TRBJ2-2, with D possibly matching TRBD1 (6 bases). CDR1 and CDR2 from the germline V gene are ENHRY and SYGVKD. The CDR3 has 14 residues. V lost 3 bases to trimming and J lost 1 base, with 6 bases between them. CDR3 bases: TGTGCCATCAGTGACAGGGGGAACACCGGGGAGCTGTTTTTT. Translated: CAISDRGNTGELFF.

The rearrangement uses TRBV10-3 and TRBJ1-2, with 8 bases that match TRBD1. This CDR3 is built from 16 residues. The germline V gene has CDR1 ENHRY and CDR2 SYGVKD. V was clipped by 3 bases and J by 4 bases; unmatched bases: 10. As DNA, the CDR3 is TGTGCCATCAGTGACCCCGACAGGGGCGCGGGCTATGGCTACACCTTC. Translation gives CAISDPDRGAGYGYTF.

The chain uses TRBV10-1 and TRBJ2-7; D is possibly TRBD1 (5 bases). CDR1 and CDR2 from the germline V gene are WNHNN and SYGVQD (reference sequence). The CDR3 is made up of 13 amino acids. V lost 3 bases and J 5 bases, leaving 11 bases between the germline ends. The chain's CDR3 is CASSDRGWDEQYF. CDR3 nucleotide sequence: TGCGCCAGCAGTGATAGGGGCTGGGACGAGCAGTACTTC.

The chain joins TRBV7-2 to TRBJ2-4; unclear D gene. CDR1 and CDR2 (germline): SGHTA, FQGNSA. The CDR3 covers 17 residues. With 5 bases removed from V and 0 bases from J, the gap between germline ends came to 17 bases. The CDR3 protein is CASSIPPSRRAKNIQYF. In DNA form, the CDR3 reads TGTGCCAGCAGCATACCTCCCTCCAGGCGAGCCAAAAACATTCAGTACTTC.

The V and J genes are TRBV7-2 and TRBJ2-1; TRBD2 matches at 11 bases. Germline V gene lookup returns CDR1 SGHTA and CDR2 FQGNSA. Trimming cost V 8 bases and J 5 bases; bases outside gene matches: 8. This CDR3 region has 15 residues. The CDR3 protein is CASCPGLAGNNEQFF. The CDR3 DNA is TGTGCCAGCTGTCCCGGACTAGCGGGTAACAATGAGCAGTTCTTC.

The CDR3: CASSAGPALSYEQYF. DNA of the CDR3: TGTGCCAGCAGTGCGGGCCCGGCCCTGTCCTACGAGCAGTACTTC. The rearrangement joins TRBV2 to TRBJ2-7; D is unresolved. Germline CDR1 and CDR2: SNHLY and FYNNEI. This CDR3 is 15 amino acids long. Trimming took off 4 bases at V and 1 base at J, with 14 bases between the two ends.

This chain links TRBV6-4 with TRBJ2-2; 9 bases fit TRBD2. CDR1 and CDR2 (germline): MRHNA, SNTAGT. This CDR3 contains 16 residues. Unmatched junction bases numbered 7, after V lost 8 bases and J lost 0 bases. The CDR3 loop reads CASSLLAGANTGELFF. CDR3 in DNA: TGTGCCAGCTCCCTACTAGCGGGCGCGAACACCGGGGAGCTGTTTTTT.

The V gene is TRBV29-1, the J gene TRBJ2-7; D unresolved. V lost 5 bases to trimming and J lost 2 bases, with 13 bases between them. This CDR3 spans 13 amino acids. The germline V gene has CDR1 SQVTM and CDR2 ANQGSEA. The CDR3: CSVKNSDTYEQYF. The CDR3 DNA follows: TGCAGCGTTAAGAATAGTGATACCTACGAGCAGTACTTC.

The rearrangement uses TRBV6-5 and TRBJ1-2; TRBD1 agrees at 9 bases. The CDR3 contains 15 residues. Germline V gene sequence: CDR1 MNHEY, CDR2 SVGAGI. V lost 2 bases and J lost 4; bases outside the gene matches: 5. Here the CDR3 DNA reads TGTGCCAGCAGTTACGCGACGGACAGGGGCTATGGCTACACCTTC. Encoded protein: CASSYATDRGYGYTF.

The V call is TRBV7-9, the J call TRBJ2-2; D is ambiguous. The CDR3 totals 16 residues. V shed 7 bases and J shed 3 bases, with 18 bases lying between them. Germline V gene sequence: CDR1 SEHNR, CDR2 FQNEAQ (reference sequence). The CDR3 spells CASTERSAEYTGELFF. The CDR3 nucleotides read TGTGCCAGCACCGAAAGGTCGGCGGAGTACACCGGGGAGCTGTTTTTT.

The chain employs TRBV7-2 and TRBJ2-7; D gene unclear. Germline assignment: CDR1 SGHTA and CDR2 FQGNSA. This CDR3 region has 13 residues. V shed 7 bases and J shed 1 base, with 11 bases lying between them. CDR3 loop: CASTGQDSYEQYV. In nucleotides, the CDR3 is TGTGCCAGCACTGGGCAGGATTCCTACGAGCAGTACGTC.

This chain joins TRBV11-2 and TRBJ2-7; 7 bases line up with TRBD2. CDR3 length equals 14 residues. Losses at the gene ends were 7 bases for V and 2 bases for J; bases not matched to a gene: 8. From germline, CDR1 is SGHAT and CDR2 FQNNGV. This CDR3 reads CASTSGTKTYEQYF. The CDR3 nucleotides read TGTGCCAGCACCTCCGGGACTAAGACCTACGAGCAGTACTTC.

The rearrangement joins TRBV28 to TRBJ1-4; D not certain. The CDR3 contains 15 residues. V was trimmed by 3 bases and J by 0 bases, leaving 8 bases between them. The germline CDR1 and CDR2 sequences are MDHEN and SYDVKM. In DNA, the CDR3 is TGTGCCAGCAGTTTGAGCGGGGCAACTAATGAAAAACTGTTTTTT. Protein product: CASSLSGATNEKLFF.

This chain uses TRBV6-1 with TRBJ1-1; D is possibly TRBD1 (5 bases). This CDR3 has 15 residues. The V and J ends lost 3 bases and 2 bases respectively, with 13 bases between them. CDR1 MNHNS and CDR2 SASEGT come from the germline V gene. This chain's CDR3 is CASSEIWTPNTEAFF. In DNA, the CDR3 is TGTGCCAGCAGTGAGATATGGACACCTAACACTGAAGCTTTCTTT.

This clone was seen only a few times. The genes are TRBV5-1 and TRBJ2-2; D is perhaps TRBD1 (5 bases). Germline V gene data show CDR1 as SGHRS and CDR2 as YFSETQ. The CDR3 extends over 18 amino acids. Trimming removed 0 bases from V and 6 bases from J, with 21 bases in between. CDR3 loop: CASSLEIGVPLDSGELFF. In DNA form, the CDR3 reads TGCGCCAGCAGCTTGGAGATAGGGGTTCCTTTGGATTCCGGGGAGCTGTTTTTT. The variable domain in full, with the rest retrieved from reference TRBV5-1 and TRBJ2-2, is KAGVTQTPRYLIKTRGQQVTLSCSPISGHRSVSWYQQTPGQGLQFLFEYFSETQRNKGNFPGRFSGRQFSNSRSEMNVSTLELGDSALYLCASSLEIGVPLDSGELFFGEGSRLTVL.

Only one count was recorded for this clone. The chain uses TRBV7-9 and TRBJ2-7; 9 bases agree with TRBD1. The V gene end was trimmed by 4 bases and the J gene end by 3 bases; junction bases not matched to a gene: 4. The CDR3 extends over 14 amino acids. Germline V gene sequence: CDR1 SEHNR, CDR2 FQNEAQ (reference sequence). The CDR3 region has the DNA TGTGCCAGCAGCTACCGGGACAGGGTCTACGAGCAGTACTTC. Protein sequence: CASSYRDRVYEQYF.

The V gene is TRBV27, the J gene TRBJ1-5, with a possible D match to TRBD1 (6 bases). The CDR3 is 15 amino acids. V shed 5 bases and J shed 0 bases, with 11 bases lying between them. Per the germline V gene, CDR1 is MNHEY and CDR2 is SMNVEV (reference sequence). CDR3 sequence: CASSVDRYSNQPQHF. CDR3 bases: TGTGCCAGCAGTGTTGACAGGTATAGCAATCAGCCCCAGCATTTT.

The CDR3 coding sequence is TGCAGCGTGGGACACTTGAATGAAAAACTGTTTTTT. Translating it yields CSVGHLNEKLFF. This sequence joins TRBV29-1 and TRBJ1-4; maybe TRBD1 (6 bases). The CDR3 consists of 12 residues. Germline CDR1 SQVTM, CDR2 ANQGSEA. Trimming removed 6 bases at V and 5 bases at J, with 10 bases between.

The J gene is TRBJ1-1, the V gene TRBV28, with D tentatively TRBD1 (5 bases). The CDR3 covers 15 residues. Germline-derived CDR1 and CDR2 are MDHEN and SYDVKM. V was trimmed by 4 bases and J by 4 bases, leaving 16 bases between them. The CDR3 sequence is CASSSPWRRGTEAFF. In DNA, the CDR3 is TGTGCCAGCAGTTCCCCGTGGAGGAGGGGCACTGAAGCTTTCTTT.

Only one count was recorded for this clone. The chain has TRBV5-5 and TRBJ1-5; tentatively, D is TRBD1 (5 bases). Germline CDR1 and CDR2: SGHKS and YYEKEE (reference sequence). The CDR3 is made up of 15 amino acids. Deletions cut 4 bases from V and 7 bases from J, with 18 bases between. The CDR3 sequence is CASSETEGLGQPQHF. CDR3 nucleotide sequence: TGTGCCAGCAGCGAAACAGAGGGGTTAGGGCAGCCCCAGCATTTT.

The rearrangement links TRBV13 to TRBJ1-6; possibly TRBD1 for D (6 bases). CDR1 and CDR2 from the germline V gene are PRHDT and FYEKMQ (reference sequence). Trimming shortened V by 0 bases and J by 5 bases, and 11 bases separated the two germline ends. The CDR3 spans 16 residues. CDR3 nucleotides: TGTGCCAGCAGCTTAGGCCAGGGGCACAATAATTCACCCCTCCACTTT. Translation gives CASSLGQGHNNSPLHF.

This clone was counted only a few times. This chain uses TRBV5-1 with TRBJ2-1; 7 bases are shared with TRBD2. The junction had 7 bases not matched to a gene; V was cut back by 7 bases and J by 3 bases. Germline CDR1 and CDR2: SGHRS and YFSETQ. The CDR3 runs 14 residues. CDR3 sequence reads: CASGAGVLYNEQFF. CDR3 nucleotides: TGCGCCAGCGGTGCGGGGGTCCTCTACAATGAGCAGTTCTTC.

The rearrangement joins TRBV7-9 to TRBJ1-2; 7 bases map to TRBD1. Germline values: CDR1 SEHNR, CDR2 FQNEAQ (reference sequence). V gave up 2 bases and J gave up 0 bases; unmatched junction bases: 6. The CDR3 has 16 amino acids. The CDR3 bases are TGTGCCAGCAGCTTATCCGGGACAGAACCTAACTATGGCTACACCTTC. Protein: CASSLSGTEPNYGYTF.